This is a list of T cell receptor beta chains from one sample in a study of blood T cell repertoires in COVID-19. The method was immunoSEQ multiplex PCR; TCRdb's version includes in-frame clones alone and lacks a portion of them. The table includes about 170,000 clones, approximately 80% detected once. The sample was PBMCs or T cells enriched from blood (not recorded which). The origin of the receptors is a man aged 45-65 years who had recovered from COVID-19. Each CDR3 is given with its conserved first and last residue. Each record gives: CDR3 protein, CDR3 DNA, D gene, V gene, J gene, clone size. D genes are given only for firm matches. Size is stated for part of the rows, as once, few or many counts, or as a class when the clone is expanded.

CDR3aa: CASSPGYPGNTIYF
CDR3nt: TGTGCCAGCAGCCCAGGATATCCTGGAAACACCATATATTTT
d_gene: .
v_gene: TRBV11-2
j_gene: TRBJ1-3
abundance: .

CDR3aa: CSATAGNTIYF
CDR3nt: TGCAGTGCTACTGCTGGAAACACCATATATTTT
d_gene: .
v_gene: TRBV20-1
j_gene: TRBJ1-3
abundance: .

CDR3aa: CASSYGTPYEQYF
CDR3nt: TGTGCCAGCAGTTACGGGACACCTTACGAGCAGTACTTC
d_gene: .
v_gene: TRBV6-5
j_gene: TRBJ2-7
abundance: .

CDR3aa: CASSVEASAYEQYF
CDR3nt: TGTGCCAGCAGCGTAGAGGCTAGCGCCTACGAGCAGTACTTC
d_gene: .
v_gene: TRBV9
j_gene: TRBJ2-7
abundance: few

CDR3aa: CASSLDDNSSEAFF
CDR3nt: TGCGCCAGCAGCTTGGATGACAATTCCTCGGAAGCTTTCTTT
d_gene: .
v_gene: TRBV5-1
j_gene: TRBJ1-1
abundance: few

CDR3aa: CASSFGQGSYNSPLHF
CDR3nt: TGTGCCAGCAGCTTTGGGCAGGGGAGCTATAATTCACCCCTCCACTTT
d_gene: .
v_gene: TRBV11-1
j_gene: TRBJ1-6
abundance: many

CDR3aa: CASSVGQGNQPQHF
CDR3nt: TGTGCCAGTAGTGTGGGACAGGGGAATCAGCCCCAGCATTTT
d_gene: TRBD1
v_gene: TRBV19
j_gene: TRBJ1-5
abundance: once

CDR3aa: CASSEDLRGNTIYF
CDR3nt: TGCGCCAGCAGTGAAGACTTGCGGGGAAACACCATATATTTT
d_gene: .
v_gene: TRBV10-1
j_gene: TRBJ1-3
abundance: once

CDR3aa: CASSVTGGVELFF
CDR3nt: TGTGCCAGTAGTGTGACAGGGGGCGTGGAACTGTTTTTT
d_gene: TRBD1
v_gene: TRBV19
j_gene: TRBJ1-4
abundance: .

CDR3aa: CASSYDRVGEKLFF
CDR3nt: TGTGCCAGCAGTTACGACAGGGTAGGGGAAAAACTGTTTTTT
d_gene: TRBD1
v_gene: TRBV28
j_gene: TRBJ1-4
abundance: .

CDR3aa: CASSLGQGSRNEQFF
CDR3nt: TGTGCCAGCAGCCTGGGACAGGGGTCACGCAATGAGCAGTTCTTC
d_gene: TRBD1
v_gene: TRBV11-3
j_gene: TRBJ2-1
abundance: once

CDR3aa: CASSDNRGNSPLHF
CDR3nt: TGTGCCAGCAGTGATAACAGGGGGAATTCACCCCTCCACTTT
d_gene: TRBD1
v_gene: TRBV2
j_gene: TRBJ1-6
abundance: few

CDR3aa: CASSYGGRRNTEAFF
CDR3nt: TGTGCCAGCAGTTACGGCGGCAGAAGGAACACTGAAGCTTTCTTT
d_gene: .
v_gene: TRBV6-2/TRBV6-3
j_gene: TRBJ1-1
abundance: .

CDR3aa: CASSPGLAGAPGELFF
CDR3nt: TGTGCCAGCAGTCCCGGACTAGCGGGGGCTCCCGGGGAGCTGTTTTTT
d_gene: TRBD2
v_gene: TRBV6-6
j_gene: TRBJ2-2
abundance: .

CDR3aa: CATSDWAGLGYTF
CDR3nt: TGTGCCACCAGTGATTGGGCAGGGCTTGGCTACACCTTC
d_gene: .
v_gene: TRBV24-1
j_gene: TRBJ1-2
abundance: .

CDR3aa: CASTLRGGSSNQPQHF
CDR3nt: TGTGCCAGCACCCTTAGAGGGGGCTCCAGCAATCAGCCCCAGCATTTT
d_gene: TRBD1
v_gene: TRBV27
j_gene: TRBJ1-5
abundance: .